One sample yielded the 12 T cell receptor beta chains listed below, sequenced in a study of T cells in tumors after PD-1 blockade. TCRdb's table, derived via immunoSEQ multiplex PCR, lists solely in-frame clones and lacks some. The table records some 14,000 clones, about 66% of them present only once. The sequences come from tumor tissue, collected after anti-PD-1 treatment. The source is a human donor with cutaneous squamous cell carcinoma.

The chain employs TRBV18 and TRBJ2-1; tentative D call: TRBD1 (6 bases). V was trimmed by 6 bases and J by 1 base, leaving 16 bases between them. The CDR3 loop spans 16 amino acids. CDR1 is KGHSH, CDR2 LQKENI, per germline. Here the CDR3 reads CASSGRHTGSYNEQFF. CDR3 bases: TGTGCCAGCTCGGGCAGACATACAGGGTCCTACAATGAGCAGTTCTTC.

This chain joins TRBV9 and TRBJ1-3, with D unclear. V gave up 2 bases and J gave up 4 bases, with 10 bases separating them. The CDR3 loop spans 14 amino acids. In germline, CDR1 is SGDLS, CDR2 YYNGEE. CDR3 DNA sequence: TGTGCCAGCAGCGTGATTGACCAAGGAAACACCATATATTTT. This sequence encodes CASSVIDQGNTIYF.

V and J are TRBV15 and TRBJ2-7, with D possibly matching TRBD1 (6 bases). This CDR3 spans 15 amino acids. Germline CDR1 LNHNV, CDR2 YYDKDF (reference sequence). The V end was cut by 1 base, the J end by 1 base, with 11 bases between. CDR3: CATSRGTAISYEQYF. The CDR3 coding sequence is TGTGCCACCAGCAGAGGGACAGCTATATCCTACGAGCAGTACTTC.

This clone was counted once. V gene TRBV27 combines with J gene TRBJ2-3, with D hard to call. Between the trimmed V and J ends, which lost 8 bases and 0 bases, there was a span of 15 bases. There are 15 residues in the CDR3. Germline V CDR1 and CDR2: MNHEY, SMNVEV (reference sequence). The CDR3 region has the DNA TGTGCCAGCGGACGGTGGGCTAGTAGCACAGATACGCAGTATTTT. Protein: CASGRWASSTDTQYF.

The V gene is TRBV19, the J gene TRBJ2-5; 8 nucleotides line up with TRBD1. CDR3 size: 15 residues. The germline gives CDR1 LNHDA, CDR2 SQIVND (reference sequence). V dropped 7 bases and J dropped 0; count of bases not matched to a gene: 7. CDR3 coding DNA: TGTGCCAGTAACGCACGACAGGGGTACCAAGAGACCCAGTACTTC. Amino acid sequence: CASNARQGYQETQYF. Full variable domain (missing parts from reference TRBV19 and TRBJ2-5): DGGITQSPKYLFRKEGQNVTLSCEQNLNHDAMYWYRQDPGQGLRLIYYSQIVNDFQKGDIAEGYSVSREKKESFPLTVTSAQKNPTAFYLCASNARQGYQETQYFGPGTRLLVL.

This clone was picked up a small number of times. Here the CDR3 DNA reads TGTGCCAGCTCACGGACAGAAAGCAATCAGCCCCAGCATTTT. It encodes CASSRTESNQPQHF. This chain uses TRBV18 with TRBJ1-5, with TRBD1 as a possible D gene (6 bases). The ends were cut back, 4 bases at V and 1 base at J, with 8 bases in the middle. Germline loops: CDR1 KGHSH, CDR2 LQKENI. The CDR3 extends over 14 amino acids.

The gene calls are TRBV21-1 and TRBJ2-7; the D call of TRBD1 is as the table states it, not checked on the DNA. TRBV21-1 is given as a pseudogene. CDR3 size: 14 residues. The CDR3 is CASSSRDRVYEQYF. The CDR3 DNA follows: TGTGCCAGCAGCTCCCGGGACAGAGTCTACGAGCAGTACTTC.

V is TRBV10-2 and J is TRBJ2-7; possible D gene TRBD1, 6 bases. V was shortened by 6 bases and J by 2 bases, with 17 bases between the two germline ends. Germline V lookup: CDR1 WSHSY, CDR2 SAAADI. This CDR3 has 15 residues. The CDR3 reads CASRITGTNTYEQYF. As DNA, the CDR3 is TGCGCCAGCAGAATAACCGGGACAAACACCTACGAGCAGTACTTC.

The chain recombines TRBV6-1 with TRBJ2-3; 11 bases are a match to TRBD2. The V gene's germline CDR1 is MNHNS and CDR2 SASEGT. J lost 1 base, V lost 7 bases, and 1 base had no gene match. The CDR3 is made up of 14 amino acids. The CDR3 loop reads CASKLAGGTDTQYF. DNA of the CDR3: TGTGCCAGCAAACTAGCGGGGGGCACAGATACGCAGTATTTT.

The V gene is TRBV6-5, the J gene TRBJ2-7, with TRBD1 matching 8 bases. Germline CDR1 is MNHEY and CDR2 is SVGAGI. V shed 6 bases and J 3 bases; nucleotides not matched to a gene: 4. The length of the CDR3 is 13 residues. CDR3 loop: CASRGTGRYEQYF. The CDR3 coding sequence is TGTGCCAGCAGAGGGACAGGTCGCTACGAGCAGTACTTC.

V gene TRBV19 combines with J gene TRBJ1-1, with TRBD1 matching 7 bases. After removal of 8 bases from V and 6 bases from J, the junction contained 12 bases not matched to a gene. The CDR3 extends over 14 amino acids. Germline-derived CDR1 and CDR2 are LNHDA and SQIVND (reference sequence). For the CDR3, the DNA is TGTGCCAGTTCCACCGGGACAGAGGTTTCTGAAGCTTTCTTT. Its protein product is CASSTGTEVSEAFF.

CDR3 bases: TGTGCCAGTAGTATAGGATTCAGGGGAGGTAACACTGAAGCTTTCTTT. It is translated as CASSIGFRGGNTEAFF. The chain is built from TRBV19 and TRBJ1-1; maybe TRBD1 (6 bases). Per germline, CDR1 LNHDA and CDR2 SQIVND (reference sequence). The CDR3 is made up of 16 amino acids. Trimming stripped 1 base from V and 2 bases from J, with 14 bases between.